Following are 19 T cell receptor beta chains from one sample sequenced in a study of cytomegalovirus exposure and HLA in healthy donors. PCR primers comprised 60 Vbeta and 13 Jbeta primers. Assay used: immunoSEQ multiplex PCR; TCRdb lists only in-frame clones, some missing. This repertoire comprises 50,000 to 70,000 clones; its ten largest clones make up 3.5% to 4%. Sample: PBMCs. These receptors all come from a male donor in good health and CMV-seronegative.

This chain links TRBV30 with TRBJ2-3; 14 bases map to TRBD2. Trimming at V came to 4 bases and at J to 14 bases, leaving 8 bases not matched to a gene. The CDR3 contains 13 residues. CDR1 is GTSNPN, CDR2 SVGIG, per germline (reference sequence). The CDR3 spells CAWNPGLAGARYF. Written as DNA, the CDR3 is TGTGCCTGGAACCCGGGACTAGCGGGGGCACGGTATTTT. Based on the CDR3 plus reference TRBV30 and TRBJ2-3, the full variable domain is SQTIHQWPATLVQPVGSPLSLECTVEGTSNPNLYWYRQAAGRGLQLLFYSVGIGQISSEVPQNLSASRPQDRQFILSSKKLLLSDSGFYLCAWNPGLAGARYFGPGTRLTVL.

This sequence joins TRBV10-3 and TRBJ2-7; 10 bases fit TRBD1. The junction had 2 bases not matched to a gene; V was cut back by 7 bases and J by 2 bases. This CDR3 comprises 13 residues. Germline loops: CDR1 ENHRY, CDR2 SYGVKD. CDR3 DNA sequence: TGTGCCATCAAAGGACAGGGGGCCTACGAGCAGTACTTC. The encoded protein is CAIKGQGAYEQYF.

CDR3 sequence reads: CASSYRRRNAEAFF. As DNA, the CDR3 is TGTGCCAGCAGTTACCGGAGAAGAAATGCTGAAGCTTTCTTT. The chain couples TRBV6-5 to TRBJ1-1; D uncertain. V was pared by 2 bases and J by 6 bases, with 13 bases between. CDR1 and CDR2 (germline): MNHEY, SVGAGI. The CDR3 is 14 residues long.

V usage is TRBV6-5 and J usage is TRBJ2-1; 10 bases fit TRBD2. The CDR3 is made up of 15 amino acids. From germline, CDR1 is MNHEY and CDR2 SVGAGI. V lost 5 bases and J lost 5; bases outside the gene matches: 6. Here the CDR3 reads CASSRASGGDNEQFF. CDR3 sequence (DNA): TGTGCCAGCAGTCGCGCTAGCGGGGGCGACAATGAGCAGTTCTTC.

This sequence joins TRBV4-2 and TRBJ2-3, with 7 positions matching TRBD2. Germline-derived CDR1 and CDR2 are LGHNA and YNFKEQ. The junction had 4 bases not matched to a gene; V was cut back by 4 bases and J by 0 bases. The CDR3 is 15 residues long. The CDR3 loop is CASSRSGASTDTQYF. CDR3 bases: TGTGCCAGCAGCCGAAGCGGGGCTAGCACAGATACGCAGTATTTT.

The chain carries TRBV19 and TRBJ2-1; tentative D call: TRBD2 (6 bases). This CDR3 comprises 16 residues. Germline CDR1 and CDR2: LNHDA and SQIVND (reference sequence). The V end was cut by 5 bases, the J end by 6 bases, with 20 bases between. The CDR3 here is CASSPQSGRGVNEQFF. The CDR3 DNA reads as TGTGCCAGTAGTCCCCAGAGCGGGCGGGGCGTCAATGAGCAGTTCTTC.

V usage is TRBV7-9 and J usage is TRBJ1-1; 10 bases align to TRBD1. The CDR3 contains 13 residues. Looked up from germline, CDR1 is SEHNR and CDR2 is FQNEAQ (reference sequence). Trimming at V came to 8 bases and at J to 3 bases, leaving 3 bases not matched to a gene. The CDR3 DNA reads TGTGCCAGCGGGGACAGGGGATACACTGAAGCTTTCTTT. Its translation is CASGDRGYTEAFF.

The chain employs TRBV23-1 and TRBJ1-2; no definite D call. TRBV23-1 is given ORF status, its function remaining uncertain. V was pared by 2 bases and J by 8 bases, with 15 bases between. The CDR3 is made up of 14 amino acids. The CDR3 DNA reads as TGCGCCAGCAGTCAACTAGAACCGGGAGACGGCTACACCTTC. Translation gives CASSQLEPGDGYTF.

This rearrangement joins TRBV7-9 to TRBJ1-1; D gene uncertain. The CDR3 length is 14 residues. The germline V gene has CDR1 SEHNR and CDR2 FQNEAQ (reference sequence). Trimming pared 6 bases from V and 0 bases from J, leaving 11 bases between. Here the CDR3 reads CASSSPDMNTEAFF. The CDR3, as DNA: TGTGCCAGCAGTTCGCCAGACATGAACACTGAAGCTTTCTTT.

As to this clone: One end of the junction fails to match germline, which may point to a read error. This sequence joins TRBV4-1 and TRBJ2-5; D unclear. Germline V lookup: CDR1 MGHRA, CDR2 YSYEKL. The CDR3 runs 12 residues. The CDR3 DNA follows: TGCGCCAGCAGCAAAGAGAGAGAGACCCAGTACTTC. Residues: CASSKERETQYF.

Details on this clone: The germline gene is not matched at one end of the junction; a read error may be the cause. The chain joins TRBV6-5 to TRBJ1-1; 8 nucleotides match TRBD1. The CDR3 loop spans 14 amino acids. The V gene's germline CDR1 is MNHEY and CDR2 SVGAGI. The CDR3 sequence: CASREAGGPREDFF. CDR3 nucleotides: TGTGCCAGCCGAGAGGCAGGGGGCCCCCGTGAAGATTTCTTT.

The V gene is TRBV27, the J gene TRBJ2-7; 7 bases map to TRBD1. Per germline, CDR1 MNHEY and CDR2 SMNVEV (reference sequence). Germline trimming cut 5 bases from V and 0 bases from J; bases unmatched to any gene: 4. CDR3 length: 14 residues. The CDR3 sequence: CASSPGQDSYEQYF. DNA for the CDR3: TGTGCCAGCAGTCCAGGACAGGACTCCTACGAGCAGTACTTC.

V usage is TRBV7-2 and J usage is TRBJ2-1; D might be TRBD1 (6 bases). The CDR3 is 16 residues long. The germline V gene has CDR1 SGHTA and CDR2 FQGNSA. The V end lost 6 bases, the J end lost 5 bases, and 20 bases lay between the germline ends. The DNA of the CDR3 is TGTGCCAGCAGGACTCGTGGGGACACACCGAACAATGAGCAGTTCTTC. Amino acids: CASRTRGDTPNNEQFF.

The chain combines TRBV28 with TRBJ1-3, with D hard to call. Germline values: CDR1 MDHEN, CDR2 SYDVKM. The ends were cut back, 9 bases at V and 0 bases at J, with 9 bases in the middle. This CDR3 comprises 13 residues. CDR3 in DNA: TGTGCCAGTCTGGAGTTCTCTGGAAACACCATATATTTT. Amino acid sequence: CASLEFSGNTIYF.

V and J are TRBV7-8 and TRBJ1-6; no clear D gene. V shed 1 base and J shed 7 bases, with 5 bases lying between them. CDR1 and CDR2 from the germline V gene are SGHVS and FQNEAQ. The CDR3 has 13 amino acids. The CDR3 sequence: CASSLDRNSPLHF. For the CDR3, the DNA is TGTGCCAGCAGCTTAGATCGGAATTCACCCCTCCACTTT.

V usage is TRBV28 and J usage is TRBJ1-3; D not resolved. This CDR3 is built from 15 residues. Deletions cut 3 bases from V and 3 bases from J, with 12 bases between. Germline V gives CDR1 MDHEN, CDR2 SYDVKM. CDR3 sequence (DNA): TGTGCCAGCAGTTTGGGAGGGCGGGGTGGAAACACCATATATTTT. It codes for CASSLGGRGGNTIYF.

The V call is TRBV13, the J call TRBJ2-3; the D gene is possibly TRBD2 (5 bases). The V gene lost 4 bases and the J gene lost 4 bases, with 15 bases spanning the gap. Germline V lookup: CDR1 PRHDT, CDR2 FYEKMQ (reference sequence). The CDR3 length is 15 residues. CDR3 sequence (DNA): TGTGCCAGCAGCTCCGGACTTCCCGGGGCAGATACGCAGTATTTT. Its translation is CASSSGLPGADTQYF.

This chain connects TRBV6-6 to TRBJ1-1; D gene uncertain. Between the trimmed V and J ends, which lost 2 bases and 0 bases, there was a span of 7 bases. Germline V gene lookup returns CDR1 MNHNY and CDR2 SVGAGI (reference sequence). The CDR3 totals 14 residues. CDR3 nucleotide sequence: TGTGCCAGCAGTTACCGAGGAGTGAACACTGAAGCTTTCTTT. It yields the protein CASSYRGVNTEAFF.

The chain combines TRBV2 with TRBJ2-5; 12 bases are a match to TRBD2. The germline gives CDR1 SNHLY, CDR2 FYNNEI. V gave up 4 bases and J gave up 7 bases; unmatched junction bases: 10. This CDR3 is built from 16 residues. Here the CDR3 reads CASSGPSALAGGTQYF. CDR3 in DNA: TGTGCCAGCAGTGGGCCCAGTGCACTAGCGGGGGGGACCCAGTACTTC.